The rows below give T cell receptor beta chains drawn from one sample of a study of T-cell memory formation after mild COVID-19. TCRdb used MiXCR to reprocess the 5' RACE reads, holding one entry per CDR3 protein. The repertoire consists of about 560,000 distinct CDR3 sequences, with less than 25% occurring once and the leading ten covering approximately 8%. The sample comprised PBMCs or a T cell subset sorted from them (not recorded which). These receptors were collected from an adult woman who had mild COVID-19 (a few samples of this study predate the infection). Cell type and time point are not known. The CDR3 runs from the conserved cysteine through the conserved F or W. Each record gives: D gene, clone size, V gene, J gene, CDR3 DNA, CDR3 protein. A D gene is named only where the DNA matches it firmly. Size is stated for part of the rows, as once, few or many counts, or as a class when the clone is expanded.

>TRBD2|-|TRBV24-1|TRBJ2-5
TGTGCCACCAGTCTAGCGGGGGTCACCCAAGAGACCCAGTACTTC
CATSLAGVTQETQYF
>-|many|TRBV11-2|TRBJ2-2
TGTGCCAGCAGCCCACGGGACACCGGGGAGCTGTTTTTT
CASSPRDTGELFF
>TRBD2|few|TRBV7-2|TRBJ2-1
TGTGCCAGCAGCTTAGGCTCGGCTAGCGGGGAATACAATGAGCAGTTCTTC
CASSLGSASGEYNEQFF
>TRBD1|-|TRBV6-5|TRBJ1-5
TGTGCCAGCAGTCCATTGACAGGGGGCTCGGGAAGCAATCAGCCCCAGCATTTT
CASSPLTGGSGSNQPQHF
>-|-|TRBV7-9|TRBJ1-2
TGTGCCAGCAGCTTGGGCCCTCGGGGGTACTTTTCTGGCTACACCTTC
CASSLGPRGYFSGYTF
>TRBD2|few|TRBV9|TRBJ2-3
TGTGCCAGCAGCGTCGGGACTAGTAAGTCAGATACGCAGTATTTT
CASSVGTSKSDTQYF
>-|-|TRBV7-8|TRBJ1-1
TGTGCCAGCAGCTTAGTATCAGGGGTTGACACTGAAGCTTTCTTT
CASSLVSGVDTEAFF
>-|few|TRBV7-2|TRBJ2-7
TGTGCCAGCAGCTTAGGACACTTTACTGGAGAGGGACTGAGCTACGAGCAGTACTTC
CASSLGHFTGEGLSYEQYF
>-|few|TRBV6-2/TRBV6-3|TRBJ2-1
TGTGCCAGCAGTTCCCCTATAGCCGGCTCCTACAATGAGCAGTTCTTC
CASSSPIAGSYNEQFF
>-|many|TRBV6-4|TRBJ2-1
TGTGCCAGCAGTCCGACAGATTACAATGAGCAGTTCTTC
CASSPTDYNEQFF
>-|-|TRBV6-5|TRBJ1-5
TGTGCCAGCAGTTACTCTGCAGGGGATAATCAGCCCCAGCATTTT
CASSYSAGDNQPQHF
>-|-|TRBV12-3/TRBV12-4|TRBJ2-3
TGTGCCAGCAGTCCAGGGTCTTATACGCAGTATTTT
CASSPGSYTQYF
>TRBD2|-|TRBV20-1|TRBJ2-7
TGCAGTGCTAGAGCCACTAGCGGGAATGGCTACGAGCAGTACTTC
CSARATSGNGYEQYF
>TRBD1|-|TRBV24-1|TRBJ2-2
TGTGCCACCAGTGAGGACGGACAGGGGGAGAACACCGGGGAGCTGTTTTTT
CATSEDGQGENTGELFF
>TRBD2|-|TRBV18|TRBJ2-1
TGTGCCAGCTCACCAGGGCTAGCGGGCTCCTACGAGCAGTTCTTC
CASSPGLAGSYEQFF
>TRBD1|-|TRBV15|TRBJ1-2
TGTGCCACCAGCAATAGACAGGGAGGTAGCTATGGCTACACCTTC
CATSNRQGGSYGYTF
>TRBD2|many|TRBV3-1|TRBJ2-5
TGTGCCAGCAGCCAAGATCCTTTTACTAGCGGGGACGACCAAGAGACCCAGTACTTC
CASSQDPFTSGDDQETQYF
>TRBD2|-|TRBV11-1|TRBJ2-7
TGTGCCAGCAGCCGTACCGGGACTACTCAGGAGGAGCAGTACTTC
CASSRTGTTQEEQYF
>TRBD1|few|TRBV19|TRBJ1-5
TGTGCCAGTAGTGCAACACAGGGGGCGCGGGCCCGTCAGCCCCAGCATTTT
CASSATQGARARQPQHF
>-|many|TRBV5-4|TRBJ2-5
TGTGCCAGCAGCTTGGAAGGCTGGGGAGAGACCCAGTACTTC
CASSLEGWGETQYF
>-|few|TRBV4-1|TRBJ1-6
TGCGCCAGCAGCCAAGATCCGGAGAGGATCTGGGATAATTCACCCCTCCACTTT
CASSQDPERIWDNSPLHF
>TRBD1|few|TRBV19|TRBJ2-1
TGTGCCAGTAGTCCCGGGACAGGGGATTCGAAGTTCTTC
CASSPGTGDSKFF
>TRBD2|-|TRBV7-9|TRBJ2-1
TGTGCCAGCAGCATCTCTAGCGGGAGTATCCATCCCAATGAGCAGTTCTTC
CASSISSGSIHPNEQFF
>-|once|TRBV12-3/TRBV12-4|TRBJ1-2
TGTGCCAGCAGTTTAGCGGAGGCAGCGAAGCTCTATGGCTACACCTTC
CASSLAEAAKLYGYTF
>-|-|TRBV6-2/TRBV6-3|TRBJ2-5
TGTGCCAGCAGCCTGAATTTACAGGGTATCATACGTGGAGAGACCCAGTACTTC
CASSLNLQGIIRGETQYF
>TRBD2|many|TRBV12-3/TRBV12-4|TRBJ2-3
TGTGCCAGCTCACCTCGGACTAGCGGAAGCACAGATACGCAGTATTTT
CASSPRTSGSTDTQYF
>-|-|TRBV27|TRBJ1-2
TGTGCCAGCAGTCAAACAGGGTATAATGGCTACACCTTC
CASSQTGYNGYTF
>TRBD1|-|TRBV7-9|TRBJ1-2
TGTGCCAGCAGCTGGCTGGCAGACAGGGGTAAAGGCTACACCTTC
CASSWLADRGKGYTF
>-|many|TRBV6-5|TRBJ1-4
TGTGCCAGCAGCTCGGTGGCAACTAATGAAAAACTGTTTTTT
CASSSVATNEKLFF
>-|few|TRBV7-9|TRBJ2-7
TGTGCCAGCAGCTCAGGGGCTAAGGGCGAGTACTTC
CASSSGAKGEYF
>-|few|TRBV9|TRBJ1-1
TGTGCCAGCAGCGTAGATCCCCTATTGGGGTTTTCCTTT
CASSVDPLLGFSF